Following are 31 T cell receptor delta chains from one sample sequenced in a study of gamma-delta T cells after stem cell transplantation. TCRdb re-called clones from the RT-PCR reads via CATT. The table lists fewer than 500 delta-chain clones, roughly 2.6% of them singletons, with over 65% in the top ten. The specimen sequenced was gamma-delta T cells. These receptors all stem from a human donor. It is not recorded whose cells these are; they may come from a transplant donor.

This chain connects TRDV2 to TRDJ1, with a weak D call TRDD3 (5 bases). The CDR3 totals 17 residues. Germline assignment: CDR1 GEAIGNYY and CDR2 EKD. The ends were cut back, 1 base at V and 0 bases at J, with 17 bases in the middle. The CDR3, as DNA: TGTGCCTGTGACACTCTACCGGGGGGCAGCTACACCGATAAACTCATCTTT. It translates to CACDTLPGGSYTDKLIF.

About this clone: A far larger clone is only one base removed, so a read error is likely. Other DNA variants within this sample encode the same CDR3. CDR3 loop: CACDPLGHTDKLIF. For the CDR3, the DNA is TGTGCCTGTGACCCTCTGGGGCACACCGATAAGCTCATCTTT. The V and J genes are TRDV2 and TRDJ1, with a tentative D call TRDD3 (6 bases). Per the germline V gene, CDR1 is GEAIGNYY and CDR2 is EKD. The length of the CDR3 is 14 residues.

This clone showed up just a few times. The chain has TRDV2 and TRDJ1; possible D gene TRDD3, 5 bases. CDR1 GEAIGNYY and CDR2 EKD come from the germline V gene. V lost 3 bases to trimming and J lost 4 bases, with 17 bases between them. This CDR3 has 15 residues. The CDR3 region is CACDSLRGRGDKLIF. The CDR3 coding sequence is TGTGCCTGTGACTCGCTACGGGGAAGGGGCGATAAACTCATCTTT.

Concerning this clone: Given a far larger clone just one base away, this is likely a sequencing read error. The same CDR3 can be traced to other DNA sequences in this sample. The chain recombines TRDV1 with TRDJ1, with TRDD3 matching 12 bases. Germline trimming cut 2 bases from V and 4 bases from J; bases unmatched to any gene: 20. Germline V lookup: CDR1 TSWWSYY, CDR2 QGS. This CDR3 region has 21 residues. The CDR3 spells CALGEFLPSRYWGILSDKLIF. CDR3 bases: TGTGCTCTTGGGGAATTCCTCCCCAGTAGGTACTGGGGGATACTGAGCGATAAACTCATCTTT.

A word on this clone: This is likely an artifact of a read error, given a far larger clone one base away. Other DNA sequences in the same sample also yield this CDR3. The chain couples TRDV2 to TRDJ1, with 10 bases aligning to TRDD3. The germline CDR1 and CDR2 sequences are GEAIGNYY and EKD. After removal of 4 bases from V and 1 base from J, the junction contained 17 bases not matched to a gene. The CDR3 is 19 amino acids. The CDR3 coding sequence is TGTGCCTGTGAGACCCTAGGGGAGCTGGGGGATAGGGTCACCGATAAACTCATCTTT. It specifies CACETLGELGDRVTDKLIF.

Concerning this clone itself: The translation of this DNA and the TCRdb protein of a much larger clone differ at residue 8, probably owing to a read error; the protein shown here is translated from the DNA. CDR3 region: CALGELSYGLPIWGIVFIGDKLIF. The CDR3 nucleotides read TGTGCTCTTGGGGAACTTTCCTATGGCCTTCCTATATGGGGGATAGTCTTTATAGGCGATAAACTCATCTTT. The chain has TRDV1 and TRDJ1, with a weak D call TRDD3 (9 bases). CDR3 length: 24 amino acids. Germline values: CDR1 TSWWSYY, CDR2 QGS. V lost 0 bases, J lost 4 bases, and 39 bases lay in between.

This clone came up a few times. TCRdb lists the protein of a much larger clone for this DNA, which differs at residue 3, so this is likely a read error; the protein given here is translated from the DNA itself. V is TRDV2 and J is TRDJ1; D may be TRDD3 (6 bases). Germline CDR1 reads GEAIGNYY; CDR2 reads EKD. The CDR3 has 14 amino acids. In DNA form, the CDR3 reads TGTGCCTATGACCCTCTGGGGCACACCGATAAACTCATCTTT. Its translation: CAYDPLGHTDKLIF.

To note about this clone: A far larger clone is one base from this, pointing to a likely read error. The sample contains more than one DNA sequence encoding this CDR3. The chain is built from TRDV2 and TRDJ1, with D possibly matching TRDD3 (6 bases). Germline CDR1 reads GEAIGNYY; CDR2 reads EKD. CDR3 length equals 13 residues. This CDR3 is CACFRIQTDKLIF. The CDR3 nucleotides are TGTGCCTGCTTTCGGATACAGACCGACAAACTCATCTTT.

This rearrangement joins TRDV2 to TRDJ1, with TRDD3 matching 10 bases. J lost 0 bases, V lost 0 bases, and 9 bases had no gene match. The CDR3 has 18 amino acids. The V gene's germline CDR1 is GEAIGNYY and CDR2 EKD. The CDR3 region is CACDTVGGGYPNTDKLIF. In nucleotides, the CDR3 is TGTGCCTGTGACACCGTTGGTGGGGGATACCCTAACACCGATAAACTCATCTTT.

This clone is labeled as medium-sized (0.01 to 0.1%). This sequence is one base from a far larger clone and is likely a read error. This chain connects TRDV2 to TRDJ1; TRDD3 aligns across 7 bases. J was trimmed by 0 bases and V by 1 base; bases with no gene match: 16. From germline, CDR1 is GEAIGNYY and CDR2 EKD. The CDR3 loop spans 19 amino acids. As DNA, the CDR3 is TGTGCCTGTGACACGATGCTGGGGGCCCCCGGCCGGGACACCGATAAACTCATCTTT. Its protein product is CACDTMLGAPGRDTDKLIF.

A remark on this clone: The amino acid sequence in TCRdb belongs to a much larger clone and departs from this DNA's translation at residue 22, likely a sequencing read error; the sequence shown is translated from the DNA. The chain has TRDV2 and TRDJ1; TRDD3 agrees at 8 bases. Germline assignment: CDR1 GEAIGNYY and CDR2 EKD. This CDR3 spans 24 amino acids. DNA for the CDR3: TGTGCCTGTGACACCGTCGGCGGTCTGGGTACCGTGTCGTCTGGGGGACCGTACACCGATAAAATCATCTTT. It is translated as CACDTVGGLGTVSSGGPYTDKIIF.

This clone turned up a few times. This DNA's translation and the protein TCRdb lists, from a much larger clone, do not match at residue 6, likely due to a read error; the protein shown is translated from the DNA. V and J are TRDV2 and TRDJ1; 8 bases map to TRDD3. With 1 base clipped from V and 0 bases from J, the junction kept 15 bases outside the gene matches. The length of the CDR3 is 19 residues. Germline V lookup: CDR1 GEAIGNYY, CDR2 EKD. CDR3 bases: TGTGCCTGTGACACGGTACTGGGGGCCCCCGGCCGGGACACCGATAAACTCATCTTT. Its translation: CACDTVLGAPGRDTDKLIF.

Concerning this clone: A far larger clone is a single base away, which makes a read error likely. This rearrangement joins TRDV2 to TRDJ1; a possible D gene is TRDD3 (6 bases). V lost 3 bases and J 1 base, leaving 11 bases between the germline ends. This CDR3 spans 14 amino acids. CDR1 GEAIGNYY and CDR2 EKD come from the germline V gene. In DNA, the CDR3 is TGTGCCTGTGACCCTCTGGGGCGCACCGATAAACTCATCTTT. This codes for CACDPLGRTDKLIF.

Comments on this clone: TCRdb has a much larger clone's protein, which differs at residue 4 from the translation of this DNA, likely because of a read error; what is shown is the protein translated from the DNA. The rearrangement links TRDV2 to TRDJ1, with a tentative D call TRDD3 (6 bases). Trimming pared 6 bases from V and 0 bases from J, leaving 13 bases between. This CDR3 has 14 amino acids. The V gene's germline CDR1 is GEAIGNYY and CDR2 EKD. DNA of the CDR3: TGTGCCTGTAACCCTCTGGGGCACACCGATAAACTCATCTTT. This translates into CACNPLGHTDKLIF.

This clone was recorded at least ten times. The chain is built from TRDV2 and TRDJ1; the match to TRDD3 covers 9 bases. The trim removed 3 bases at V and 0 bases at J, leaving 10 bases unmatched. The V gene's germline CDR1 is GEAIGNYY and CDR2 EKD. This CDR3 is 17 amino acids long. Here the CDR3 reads CACDALLGDPYTDKLIF. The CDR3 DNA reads TGTGCCTGTGACGCGTTACTGGGGGACCCGTACACCGATAAACTCATCTTT.

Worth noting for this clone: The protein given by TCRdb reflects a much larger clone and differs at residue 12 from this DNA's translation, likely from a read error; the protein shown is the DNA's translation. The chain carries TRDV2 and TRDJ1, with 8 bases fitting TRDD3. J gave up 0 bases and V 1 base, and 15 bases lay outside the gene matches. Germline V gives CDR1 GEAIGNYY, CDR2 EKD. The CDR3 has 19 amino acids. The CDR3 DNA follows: TGTGCCTGTGACACGATACTGGGGGCCCCCGGCCAGGACACCGATAAACTCATCTTT. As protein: CACDTILGAPGQDTDKLIF.

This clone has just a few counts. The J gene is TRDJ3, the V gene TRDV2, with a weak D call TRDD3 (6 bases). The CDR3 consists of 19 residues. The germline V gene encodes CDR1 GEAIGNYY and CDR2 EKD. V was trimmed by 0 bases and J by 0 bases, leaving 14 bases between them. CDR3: CACDTAGDPNSWDTRQMFF. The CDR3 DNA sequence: TGTGCCTGTGACACCGCTGGGGACCCGAACTCCTGGGACACCCGACAGATGTTTTTC.

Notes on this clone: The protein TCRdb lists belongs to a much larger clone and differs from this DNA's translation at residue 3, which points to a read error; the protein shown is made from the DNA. The chain's CDR3 is CAPGLGRLSPTGGYDSWDTRQMFF. The CDR3 bases are TGTGCTCCTGGTTTGGGTCGGCTCTCCCCAACTGGGGGATACGATTCCTGGGACACCCGACAGATGTTTTTC. The chain couples TRDV1 to TRDJ3; TRDD3 agrees at 13 bases. Unmatched junction bases numbered 25, after V lost 10 bases and J lost 1 base. Germline CDR1 reads TSWWSYY; CDR2 reads QGS. This CDR3 spans 24 amino acids.

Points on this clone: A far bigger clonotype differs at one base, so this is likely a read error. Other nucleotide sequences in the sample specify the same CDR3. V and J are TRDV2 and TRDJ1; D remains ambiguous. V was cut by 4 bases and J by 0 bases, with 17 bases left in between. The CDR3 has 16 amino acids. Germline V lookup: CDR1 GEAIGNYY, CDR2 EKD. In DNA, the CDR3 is TGTGCCTGTGATACCGTAGGAAACTTGTACACCGATAAACTCATCTTT. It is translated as CACDTVGNLYTDKLIF.

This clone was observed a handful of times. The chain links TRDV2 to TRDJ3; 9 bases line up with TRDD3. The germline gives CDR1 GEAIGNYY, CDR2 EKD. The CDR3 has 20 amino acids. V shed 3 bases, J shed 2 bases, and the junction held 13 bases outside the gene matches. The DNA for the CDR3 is TGTGCCTGTGACCATATACGAGCCGGGGGATACCCCTGGGACACCCGACAGATGTTTTTC. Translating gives CACDHIRAGGYPWDTRQMFF.

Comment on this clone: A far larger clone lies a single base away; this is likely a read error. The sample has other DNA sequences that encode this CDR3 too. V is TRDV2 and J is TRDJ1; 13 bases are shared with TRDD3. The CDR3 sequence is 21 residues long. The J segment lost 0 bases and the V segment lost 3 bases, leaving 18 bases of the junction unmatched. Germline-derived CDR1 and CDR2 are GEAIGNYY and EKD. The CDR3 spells CACDLVGGTGGYGGYTDKLIF. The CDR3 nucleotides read TGTGCCTGTGACCTCGTCGGCGGTACTGGGGGATACGGCGGTTACACCGATAAACTCATCTTT.

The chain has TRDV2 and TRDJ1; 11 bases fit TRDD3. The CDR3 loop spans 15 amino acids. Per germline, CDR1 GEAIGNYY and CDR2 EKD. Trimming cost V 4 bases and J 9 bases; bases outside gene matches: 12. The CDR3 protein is CACERLQLGDSELIF. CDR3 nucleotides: TGTGCCTGTGAGAGGCTCCAACTGGGGGATAGTGAACTCATCTTT.

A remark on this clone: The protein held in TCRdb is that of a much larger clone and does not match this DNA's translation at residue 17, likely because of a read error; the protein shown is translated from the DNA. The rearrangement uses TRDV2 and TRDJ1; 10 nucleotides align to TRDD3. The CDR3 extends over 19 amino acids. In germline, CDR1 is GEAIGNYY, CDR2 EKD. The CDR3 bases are TGTGCCTGTGAGACCCTTGGGGAGCTGGGGGATAGGGTCACCGATAAACCCATCTTT. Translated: CACETLGELGDRVTDKPIF.

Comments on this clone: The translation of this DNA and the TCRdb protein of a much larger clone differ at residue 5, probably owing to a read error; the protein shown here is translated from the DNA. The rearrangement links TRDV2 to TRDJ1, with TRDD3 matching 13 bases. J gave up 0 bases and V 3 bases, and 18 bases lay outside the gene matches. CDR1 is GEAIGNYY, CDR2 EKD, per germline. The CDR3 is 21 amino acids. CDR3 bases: TGTGCCTGTGACCCCGTCGGTGGTACTGGGGGATACGGCGGTTACACCGATAAACTCATCTTT. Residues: CACDPVGGTGGYGGYTDKLIF.

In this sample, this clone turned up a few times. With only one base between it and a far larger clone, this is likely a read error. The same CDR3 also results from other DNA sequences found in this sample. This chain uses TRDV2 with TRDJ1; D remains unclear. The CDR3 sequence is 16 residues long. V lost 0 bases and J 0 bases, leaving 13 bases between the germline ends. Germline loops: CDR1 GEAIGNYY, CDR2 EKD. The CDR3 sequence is CACDTVGNLYTDKLIF. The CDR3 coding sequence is TGTGCCTGTGACACCGTAGGCAACTTGTACACCGATAAACTCATCTTT.

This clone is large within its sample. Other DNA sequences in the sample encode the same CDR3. DNA of the CDR3: TGTGCTCTTGGTTTGGGTCGGCTCTCCCCAACTGGGGGATACGATTCCTGGGACACCCGACAGATGTTTTTC. Protein product: CALGLGRLSPTGGYDSWDTRQMFF. This chain connects TRDV1 to TRDJ3, with TRDD3 matching 13 bases. J gave up 1 base and V 6 bases, and 21 bases lay outside the gene matches. The CDR3 totals 24 residues. Germline V CDR1 and CDR2: TSWWSYY, QGS.

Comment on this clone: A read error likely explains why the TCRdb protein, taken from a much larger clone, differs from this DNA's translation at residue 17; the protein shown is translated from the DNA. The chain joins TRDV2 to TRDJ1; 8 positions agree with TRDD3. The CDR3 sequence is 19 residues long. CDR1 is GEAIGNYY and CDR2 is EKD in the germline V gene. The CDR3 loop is CACDTILGAPGRDTDKFIF. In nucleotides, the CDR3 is TGTGCCTGTGACACGATACTGGGGGCCCCCGGCCGGGACACCGATAAATTCATCTTT.

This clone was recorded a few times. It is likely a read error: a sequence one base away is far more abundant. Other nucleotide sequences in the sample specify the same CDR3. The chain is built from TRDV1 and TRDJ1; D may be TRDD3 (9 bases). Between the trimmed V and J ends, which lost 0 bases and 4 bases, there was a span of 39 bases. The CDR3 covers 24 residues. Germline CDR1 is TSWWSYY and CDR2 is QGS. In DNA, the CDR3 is TGTGCTCTTGGGGAACTTTCCCACGGCCTTCCTATATGGGGGATAGTCTTTATAGGCGATAAACTCATCTTT. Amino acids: CALGELSHGLPIWGIVFIGDKLIF.

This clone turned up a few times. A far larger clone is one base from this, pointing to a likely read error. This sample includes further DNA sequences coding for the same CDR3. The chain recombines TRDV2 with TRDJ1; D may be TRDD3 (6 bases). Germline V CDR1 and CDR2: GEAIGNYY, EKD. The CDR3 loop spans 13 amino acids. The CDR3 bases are TGTGCCTGCTTTCGGATACAGACCGATAAACTAATCTTT. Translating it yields CACFRIQTDKLIF.

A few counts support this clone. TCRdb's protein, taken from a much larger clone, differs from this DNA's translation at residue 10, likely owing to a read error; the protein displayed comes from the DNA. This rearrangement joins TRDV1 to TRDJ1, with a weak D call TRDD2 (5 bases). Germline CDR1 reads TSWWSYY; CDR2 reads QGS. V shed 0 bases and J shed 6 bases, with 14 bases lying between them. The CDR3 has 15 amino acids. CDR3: CALGELLLAKNKLIF. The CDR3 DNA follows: TGTGCTCTTGGGGAACTCCTCCTAGCGAAAAATAAACTCATCTTT.

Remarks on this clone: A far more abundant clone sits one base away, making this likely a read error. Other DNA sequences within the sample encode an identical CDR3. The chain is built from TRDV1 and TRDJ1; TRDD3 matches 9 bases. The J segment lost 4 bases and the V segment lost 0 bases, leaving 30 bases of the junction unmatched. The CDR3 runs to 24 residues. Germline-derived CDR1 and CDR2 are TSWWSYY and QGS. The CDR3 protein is CALGELSHGLPIWGIVFIGDKLIF. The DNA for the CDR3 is TGTGCTCTTGGGGAACTTTCCCATGGCCTCCCTATATGGGGGATAGTCTTTATAGGCGATAAACTCATCTTT.